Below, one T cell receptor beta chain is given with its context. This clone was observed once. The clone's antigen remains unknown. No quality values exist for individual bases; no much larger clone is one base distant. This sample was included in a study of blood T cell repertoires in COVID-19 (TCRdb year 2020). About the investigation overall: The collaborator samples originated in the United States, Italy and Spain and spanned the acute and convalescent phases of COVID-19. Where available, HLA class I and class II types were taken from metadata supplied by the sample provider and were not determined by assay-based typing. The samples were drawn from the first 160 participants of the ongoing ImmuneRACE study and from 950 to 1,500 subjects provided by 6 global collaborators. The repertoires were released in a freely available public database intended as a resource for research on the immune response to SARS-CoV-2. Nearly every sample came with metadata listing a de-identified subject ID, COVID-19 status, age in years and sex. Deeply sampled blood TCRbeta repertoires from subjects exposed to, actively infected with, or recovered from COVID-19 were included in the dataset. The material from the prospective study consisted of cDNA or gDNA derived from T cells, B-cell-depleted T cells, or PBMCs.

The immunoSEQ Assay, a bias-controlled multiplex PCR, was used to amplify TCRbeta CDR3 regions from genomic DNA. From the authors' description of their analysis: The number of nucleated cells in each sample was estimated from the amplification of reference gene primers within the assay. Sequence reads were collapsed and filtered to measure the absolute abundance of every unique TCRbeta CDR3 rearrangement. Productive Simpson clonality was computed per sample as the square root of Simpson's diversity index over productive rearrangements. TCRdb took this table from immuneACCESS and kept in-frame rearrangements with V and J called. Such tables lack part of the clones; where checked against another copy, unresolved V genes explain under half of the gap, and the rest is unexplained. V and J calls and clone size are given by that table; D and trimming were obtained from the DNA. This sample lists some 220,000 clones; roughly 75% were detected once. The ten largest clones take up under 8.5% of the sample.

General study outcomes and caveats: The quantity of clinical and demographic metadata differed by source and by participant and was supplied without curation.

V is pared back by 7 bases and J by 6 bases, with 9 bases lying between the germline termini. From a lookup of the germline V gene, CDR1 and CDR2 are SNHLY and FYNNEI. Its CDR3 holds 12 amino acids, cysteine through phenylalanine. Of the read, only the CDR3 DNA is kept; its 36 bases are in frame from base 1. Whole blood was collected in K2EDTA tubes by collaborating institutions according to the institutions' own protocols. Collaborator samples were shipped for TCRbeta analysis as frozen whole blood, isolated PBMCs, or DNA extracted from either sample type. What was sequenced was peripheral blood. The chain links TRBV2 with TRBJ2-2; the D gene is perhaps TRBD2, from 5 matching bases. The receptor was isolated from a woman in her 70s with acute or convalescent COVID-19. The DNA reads TGTGCCAGCATCCGGGATTCCGGGGAGCTGTTTTTT. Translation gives CASIRDSGELFF. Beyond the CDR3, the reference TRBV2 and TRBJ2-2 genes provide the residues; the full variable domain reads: EPEVTQTPSHQVTQMGQEVILRCVPISNHLYFYWYRQILGQKVEFLVSFYNNEISEKSEIFDDQFSVERPDGSNFTLKIRSTKLEDSAMYFCASIRDSGELFFGEGSRLTVL.